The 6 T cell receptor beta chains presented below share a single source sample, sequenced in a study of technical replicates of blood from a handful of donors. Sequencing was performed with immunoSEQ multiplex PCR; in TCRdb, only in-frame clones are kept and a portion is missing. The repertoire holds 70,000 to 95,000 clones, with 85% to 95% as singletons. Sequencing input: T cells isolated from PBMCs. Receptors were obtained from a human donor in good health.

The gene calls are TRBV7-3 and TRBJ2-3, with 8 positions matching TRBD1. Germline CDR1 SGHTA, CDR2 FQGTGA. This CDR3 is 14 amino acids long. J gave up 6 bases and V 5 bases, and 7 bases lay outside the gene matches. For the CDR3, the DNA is TGTGCCAGCAGCCCAGGACAGGGTGGGGATACGCAGTATTTT. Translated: CASSPGQGGDTQYF.

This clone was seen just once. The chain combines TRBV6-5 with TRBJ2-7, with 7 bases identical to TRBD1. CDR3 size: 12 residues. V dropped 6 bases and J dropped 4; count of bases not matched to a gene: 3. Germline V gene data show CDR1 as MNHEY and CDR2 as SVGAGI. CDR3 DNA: TGTGCCAGCAGGGGACAGAAATACGAGCAGTACTTC. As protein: CASRGQKYEQYF.

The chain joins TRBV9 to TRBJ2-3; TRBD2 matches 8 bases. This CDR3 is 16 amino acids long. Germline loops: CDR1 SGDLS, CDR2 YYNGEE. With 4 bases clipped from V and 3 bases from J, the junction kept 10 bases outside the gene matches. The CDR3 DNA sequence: TGTGCCAGCAGCTACATCAGCGGGAGTACAACAGATACGCAGTATTTT. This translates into CASSYISGSTTDTQYF.

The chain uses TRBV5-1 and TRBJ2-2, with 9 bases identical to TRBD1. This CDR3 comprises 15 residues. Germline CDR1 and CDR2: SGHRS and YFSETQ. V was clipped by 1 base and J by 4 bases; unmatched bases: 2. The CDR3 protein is CASSLRDRATGELFF. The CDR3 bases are TGCGCCAGCAGCTTGCGGGACAGGGCCACCGGGGAGCTGTTTTTT.

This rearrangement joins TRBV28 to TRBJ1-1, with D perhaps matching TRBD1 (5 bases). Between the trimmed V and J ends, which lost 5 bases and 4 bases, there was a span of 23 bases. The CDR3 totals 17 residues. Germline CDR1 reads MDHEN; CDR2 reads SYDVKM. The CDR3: CASSPPRTGGFGTEAFF. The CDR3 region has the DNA TGTGCCAGCAGTCCTCCCCGAACGGGGGGGTTCGGCACTGAAGCTTTCTTT.

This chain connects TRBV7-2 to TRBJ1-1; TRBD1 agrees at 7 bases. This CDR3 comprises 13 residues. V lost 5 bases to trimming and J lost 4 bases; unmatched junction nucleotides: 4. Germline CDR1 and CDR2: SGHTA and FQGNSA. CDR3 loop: CASSRGLITEAFF. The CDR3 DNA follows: TGTGCCAGCAGCAGGGGGCTGATCACTGAAGCTTTCTTT.